This T cell receptor (beta chain) was observed in a study of T cell responses to AZD1222 COVID-19 vaccine. Clones were read by immunoSEQ multiplex PCR, and TCRdb kept only the in-frame ones, dropping some. The sample holds 130,000 or so clones, about 90% seen once. CDR3 length: 14 amino acids. Trimming took off 2 bases at V and 4 bases at J, with 11 bases between the two ends. Germline lookup yields CDR1 MNHNS and CDR2 SASEGT. This receptor was identified in an adult in good health. The sample consisted of peripheral blood, taken on day 0 of AZD1222 vaccination. This chain links TRBV6-1 with TRBJ1-2; TRBD1 is a possible D gene (5 bases). The CDR3 DNA sequence: TGTGCCAGCAGTGAACAGGGTTCGGGCTATGGCTACACCTTC. Encoded protein: CASSEQGSGYGYTF.